This T cell receptor beta chain derives from a study of cytomegalovirus exposure and HLA in healthy donors. Study at large: Previous work identified 90 million to 130 million unique TCR beta sequences from roughly 170 million T cells. Findings and caveats of the study: One later analysis reportedly identified an Asian-associated ancestry cluster that showed fewer N-insertions than the approximately 700-donor mean. A prior analysis recorded that most TCR beta V segments were productive about 87% or about 30% of the time.

Vbeta (60) and Jbeta (13) primers were used in the PCR. Sequenced by immunoSEQ multiplex PCR; TCRdb stores in-frame clones only, minus some. In the table there are about 180,000 clones, over 75% of which are singletons. With regard to this clone: The antigen is not known.

The receptor comes from a woman in her forties or fifties in good health and CMV-seronegative. Specimen: PBMCs.

The CDR3 nucleotides are TGTGCCAGCAGCCCGACTAGCGGGAGTCGGAATGAGCAGTTCTTC. Residues: CASSPTSGSRNEQFF. The chain couples TRBV7-9 to TRBJ2-1, with 12 bases aligning to TRBD2. The CDR3 is made up of 15 amino acids. V lost 5 bases, J lost 7 bases, and 6 bases stayed unmatched. Germline CDR1 reads SEHNR; CDR2 reads FQNEAQ (reference sequence).